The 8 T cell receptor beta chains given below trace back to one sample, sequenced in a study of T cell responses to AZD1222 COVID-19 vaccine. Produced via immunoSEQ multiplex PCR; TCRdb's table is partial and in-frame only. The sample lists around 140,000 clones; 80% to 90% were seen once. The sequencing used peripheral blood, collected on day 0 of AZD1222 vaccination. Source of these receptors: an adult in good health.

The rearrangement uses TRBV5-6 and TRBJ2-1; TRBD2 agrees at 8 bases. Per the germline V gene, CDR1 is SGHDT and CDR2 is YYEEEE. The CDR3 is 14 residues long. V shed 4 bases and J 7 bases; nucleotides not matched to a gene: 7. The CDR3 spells CASSGGTSGNEQFF. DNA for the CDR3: TGTGCCAGCAGCGGCGGGACTAGTGGGAATGAGCAGTTCTTC. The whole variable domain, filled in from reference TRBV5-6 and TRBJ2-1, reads DAGVTQSPTHLIKTRGQQVTLRCSPKSGHDTVSWYQQALGQGPQFIFQYYEEEERQRGNFPDRFSGHQFPNYSSELNVNALLLGDSALYLCASSGGTSGNEQFFGPGTRLTVL.

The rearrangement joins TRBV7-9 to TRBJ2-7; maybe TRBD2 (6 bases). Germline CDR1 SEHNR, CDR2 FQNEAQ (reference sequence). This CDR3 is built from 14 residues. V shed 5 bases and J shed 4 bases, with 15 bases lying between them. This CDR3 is CASSPWDGGYEQYF. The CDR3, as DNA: TGTGCCAGCAGCCCGTGGGATGGAGGGTACGAGCAGTACTTC.

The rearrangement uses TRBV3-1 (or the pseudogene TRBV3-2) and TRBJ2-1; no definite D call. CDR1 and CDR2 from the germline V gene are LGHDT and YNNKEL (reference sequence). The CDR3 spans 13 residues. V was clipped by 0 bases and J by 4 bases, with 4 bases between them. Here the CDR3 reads CASSQDLYNEQFF. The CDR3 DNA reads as TGTGCCAGCAGCCAAGATTTGTACAATGAGCAGTTCTTC.

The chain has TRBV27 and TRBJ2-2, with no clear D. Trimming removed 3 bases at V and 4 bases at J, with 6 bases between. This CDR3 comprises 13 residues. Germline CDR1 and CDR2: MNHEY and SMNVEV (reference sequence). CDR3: CASSLQVTGELFF. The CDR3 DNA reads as TGTGCCAGCAGTTTGCAAGTCACCGGGGAGCTGTTTTTT.

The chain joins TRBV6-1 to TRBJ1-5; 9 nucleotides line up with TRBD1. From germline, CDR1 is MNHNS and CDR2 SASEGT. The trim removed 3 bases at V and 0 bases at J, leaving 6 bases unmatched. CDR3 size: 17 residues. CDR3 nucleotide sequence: TGTGCCAGCAGTGACCTGGGACAGGGTTATAGCAATCAGCCCCAGCATTTT. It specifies CASSDLGQGYSNQPQHF.

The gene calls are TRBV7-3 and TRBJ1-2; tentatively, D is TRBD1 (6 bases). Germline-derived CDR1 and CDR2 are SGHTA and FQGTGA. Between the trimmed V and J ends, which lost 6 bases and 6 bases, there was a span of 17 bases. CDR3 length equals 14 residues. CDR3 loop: CASSLGSGVNGYTF. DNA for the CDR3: TGTGCCAGCAGTCTCGGGTCAGGGGTGAATGGCTACACCTTC.

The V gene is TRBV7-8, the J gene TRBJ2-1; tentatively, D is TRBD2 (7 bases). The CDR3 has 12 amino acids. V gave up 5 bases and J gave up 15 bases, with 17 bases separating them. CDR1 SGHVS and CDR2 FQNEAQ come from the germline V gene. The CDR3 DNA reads TGTGCCAGCAGCCTATACGGGGGGCCGGGGTTCTTC. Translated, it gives CASSLYGGPGFF.

DNA for the CDR3: TGCGCCAGCAGCCAAGTGGGCTCCGGACGGTCCTATAATTCACCCCTCCACTTT. It translates to CASSQVGSGRSYNSPLHF. This rearrangement joins TRBV4-1 to TRBJ1-6; no clear D. CDR3 length: 18 amino acids. CDR1 MGHRA and CDR2 YSYEKL come from the germline V gene. V lost 1 base and J 1 base, leaving 14 bases between the germline ends.